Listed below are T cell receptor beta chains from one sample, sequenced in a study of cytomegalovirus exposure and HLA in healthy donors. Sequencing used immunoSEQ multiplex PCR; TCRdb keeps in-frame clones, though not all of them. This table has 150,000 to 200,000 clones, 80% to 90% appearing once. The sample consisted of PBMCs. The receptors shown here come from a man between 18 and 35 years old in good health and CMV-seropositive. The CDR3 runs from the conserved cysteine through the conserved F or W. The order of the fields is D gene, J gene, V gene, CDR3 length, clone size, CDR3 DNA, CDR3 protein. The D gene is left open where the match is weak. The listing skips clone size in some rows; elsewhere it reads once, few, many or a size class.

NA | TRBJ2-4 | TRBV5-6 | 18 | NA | TGTGCCAGCAGCCCTAGGACAGACGGGTTTCTGCTCTGGGACATTCAGTACTTC | CASSPRTDGFLLWDIQYF
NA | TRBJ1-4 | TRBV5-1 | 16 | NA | TGCGCCAGCAGCTTCGGGGGGGGAACAACTAATGAAAAACTGTTTTTT | CASSFGGGTTNEKLFF
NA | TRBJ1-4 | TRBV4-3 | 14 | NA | TGCGCCAGCAGCCAAGTAGGGGTAGCAGAAAAACTGTTTTTT | CASSQVGVAEKLFF
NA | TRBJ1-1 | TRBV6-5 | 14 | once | TGTGCCAGCAGTTACTCGATTCAGGGCACTGAAGCTTTCTTT | CASSYSIQGTEAFF
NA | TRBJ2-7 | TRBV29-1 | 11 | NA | TGCAGCGTCCCACAGGGTTACGAGCAGTACTTC | CSVPQGYEQYF
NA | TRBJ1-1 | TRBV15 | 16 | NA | TGTGCCACCAGCCCCTCGTGGGGGGAGGTTAACACTGAAGCTTTCTTT | CATSPSWGEVNTEAFF
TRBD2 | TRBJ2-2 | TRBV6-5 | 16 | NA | TGTGCCAGCAGTTACCCTAGCGGGCCCAACACCGGGGAGCTGTTTTTT | CASSYPSGPNTGELFF
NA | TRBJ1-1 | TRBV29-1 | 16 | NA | TGCAGCGTTGTTAAGTCTATCCGGGGGATGAACACTGAAGCTTTCTTT | CSVVKSIRGMNTEAFF
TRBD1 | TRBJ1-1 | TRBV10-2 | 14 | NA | TGCGCCAGCAGTGAGGGACAGGGGAGTACTGAAGCTTTCTTT | CASSEGQGSTEAFF
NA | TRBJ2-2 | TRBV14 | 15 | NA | TGTGCCAGCAGCCTGGGGGGAGGAGGCACCGGGGAGCTGTTTTTT | CASSLGGGGTGELFF
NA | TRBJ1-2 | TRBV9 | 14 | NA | TGTGCCAGCAGCGTAGGGACCGGGCGGGGTGGCTACACCTTC | CASSVGTGRGGYTF
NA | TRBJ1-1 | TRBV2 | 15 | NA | TGTGCCAGCCCTATAAGCCGATCGGGAGTCCCTGAAGCTTTCTTT | CASPISRSGVPEAFF
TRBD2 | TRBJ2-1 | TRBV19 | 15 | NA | TGTGCCAGTAAACTAGCGGGGGGGTCCTACAATGAGCAGTTCTTC | CASKLAGGSYNEQFF
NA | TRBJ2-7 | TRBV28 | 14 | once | TGTGCCAGCCGCGCGCGAGGGTTCTCCTACGAGCAGTACTTC | CASRARGFSYEQYF
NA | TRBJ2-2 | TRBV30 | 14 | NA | TGTGCCTGGAGTGTATTCAGGGTTTCCGGGGAGCTGTTTTTT | CAWSVFRVSGELFF
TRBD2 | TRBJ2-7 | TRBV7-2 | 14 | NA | TGTGCCAGCAGCCCCCAGCGGGGGGCCTACGAGCAGTACTTC | CASSPQRGAYEQYF
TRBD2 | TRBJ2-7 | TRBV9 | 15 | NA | TGTGCCAGCAGCGCGGCCGGGACTAGCGTCTACGAGCAGTACTTC | CASSAAGTSVYEQYF
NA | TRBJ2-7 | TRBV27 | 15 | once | TGTGCCAGCAGCCTCGTCGCAGGCAGTCCCTACGAGCAGTACTTC | CASSLVAGSPYEQYF
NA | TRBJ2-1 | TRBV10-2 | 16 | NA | TGCGCCAGCAGTGACCCGACTGGCGGTGTGTACAATGAGCAGTTCTTC | CASSDPTGGVYNEQFF
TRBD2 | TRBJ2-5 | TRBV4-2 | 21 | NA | TGTGCCAGCAGCCAAGAAGTAGGTCTAGCGGGGGGACTCCAATACCAAGAGACCCAGTACTTC | CASSQEVGLAGGLQYQETQYF
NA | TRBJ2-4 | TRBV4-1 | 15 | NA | TGCGCCAGCAGCCACGGGATCATAGCCAAAAACATTCAGTACTTC | CASSHGIIAKNIQYF
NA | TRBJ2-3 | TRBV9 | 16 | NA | TGTGCCAGCAGCGTCCCCACCTCTAGCCTACCAGATACGCAGTATTTT | CASSVPTSSLPDTQYF
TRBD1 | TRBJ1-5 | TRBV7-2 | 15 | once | TGTGCCAGCAGCTGGGACAGGGCGGGCAATCAGCCCCAGCATTTT | CASSWDRAGNQPQHF
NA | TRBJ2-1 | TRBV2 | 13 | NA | TGTGCCAGCAGTGTTAGTCGTTACAATGAGCAGTTCTTC | CASSVSRYNEQFF
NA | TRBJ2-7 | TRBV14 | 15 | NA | TGTGCCAGCAGCCAAGGAGTTACAGGATCCTACGAGCAGTACTTC | CASSQGVTGSYEQYF
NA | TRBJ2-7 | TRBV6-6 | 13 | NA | TGTGCCAGCAGTTACAAAGGGGATGGAGAGCAGTACTTC | CASSYKGDGEQYF
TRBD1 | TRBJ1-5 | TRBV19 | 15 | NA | TGTGCCAGTAGTATGGGACAGGGGAGGAATCAGCCCCAGCATTTT | CASSMGQGRNQPQHF
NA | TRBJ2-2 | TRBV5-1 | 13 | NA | TGCGCCAGCAGCTTGCGGGGGAGCGGGGAGCTGTTTTTT | CASSLRGSGELFF
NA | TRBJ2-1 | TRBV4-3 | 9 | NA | TGCGCCAGCAGCATCGGGCAGTTCTTC | CASSIGQFF
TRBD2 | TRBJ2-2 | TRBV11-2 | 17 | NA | TGTGCCAGCAGCTCCGGTAGGGCTAGCGGGGAAACCGGGGAGCTGTTTTTT | CASSSGRASGETGELFF
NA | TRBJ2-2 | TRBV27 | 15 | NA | TGTGCCAGCAGGGGACAAGGAGAAGGGACCGGGGAGCTGTTTTTT | CASRGQGEGTGELFF
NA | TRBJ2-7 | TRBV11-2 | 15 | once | TGTGCCAGCAGCTCCCTGGGAGGATTCTCCTACGAGCAGTACTTC | CASSSLGGFSYEQYF
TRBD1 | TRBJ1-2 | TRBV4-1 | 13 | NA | TGCGCCAGCACGGGACAGGGGATAAGAGGCTACACCTTC | CASTGQGIRGYTF
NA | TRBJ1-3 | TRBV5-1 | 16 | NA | TGCGCCAGCAGCTTGGCCGAGGGCAGGTCCGGAAACACCATATATTTT | CASSLAEGRSGNTIYF
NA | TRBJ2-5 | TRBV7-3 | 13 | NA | TGTGCCAGCAGCTTAAGGGGGCGAGAGACCCAGTACTTC | CASSLRGRETQYF
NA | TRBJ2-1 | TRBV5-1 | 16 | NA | TGCGCCAGCAGCTTGATTTCGGGTAGCTCCTACAATGAGCAGTTCTTC | CASSLISGSSYNEQFF
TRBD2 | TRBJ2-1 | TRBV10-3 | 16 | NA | TGTGCCATCGCGGCTAGCGGGGGAAAATCTTTCGATGAGCAGTTCTTC | CAIAASGGKSFDEQFF
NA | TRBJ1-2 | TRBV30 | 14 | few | TGTGCCTGGAGTGTACAGCAGGGGAGCGCTGGCTACACCTTC | CAWSVQQGSAGYTF
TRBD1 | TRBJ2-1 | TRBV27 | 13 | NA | TGTGCCAGCAGTGACAGGGGGAGGACTGAGCAGTTCTTC | CASSDRGRTEQFF
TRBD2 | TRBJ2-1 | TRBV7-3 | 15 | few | TGTGCCAGCAGCTTAAAACTAGCGGGGTACAATGAGCAGTTCTTC | CASSLKLAGYNEQFF
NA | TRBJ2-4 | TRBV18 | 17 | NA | TGTGCCAGCTCACCCACGACAGAGGGAGCGGGCAAAAACATTCAGTACTTC | CASSPTTEGAGKNIQYF
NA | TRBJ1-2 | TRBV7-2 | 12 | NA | TGTGCCAGCAGCTTAGCAGAGTATGGCTACACCTTC | CASSLAEYGYTF
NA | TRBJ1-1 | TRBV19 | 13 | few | TGTGCCAGTAGCCTAGGTCGGGGCACTGAAGCTTTCTTT | CASSLGRGTEAFF
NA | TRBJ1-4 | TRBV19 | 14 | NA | TGTGCCAGTAGGGGAGAGAATACAAATGAAAAACTGTTTTTT | CASRGENTNEKLFF
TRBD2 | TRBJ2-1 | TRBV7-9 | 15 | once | TGTGCCAGCAGCTTAGCTAGCGGGGACTACAATGAGCAGTTCTTC | CASSLASGDYNEQFF
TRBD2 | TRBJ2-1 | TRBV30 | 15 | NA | TGTGCCTGGAGGGGAGTAGCGGGGGGGCCCAATGAGCAGTTCTTC | CAWRGVAGGPNEQFF